This passage covers 26 T cell receptor beta chains from one sample sequenced in a study of cytomegalovirus exposure and HLA in healthy donors. A multiplex PCR was run with 60 Vbeta primers and 13 Jbeta primers. Assay: immunoSEQ multiplex PCR; the TCRdb copy retains only in-frame clones and omits some. The sample lists some 150,000 clones, around 60% seen once, with around 7.1% in the top ten. Sequenced material: PBMCs. These receptor sequences come from a woman aged 60 to 75 in good health and CMV-seropositive.

CDR3 sequence: CASSRRQGVEQFF. CDR3 sequence (DNA): TGCGCCAGCAGCAGGCGACAGGGTGTTGAGCAGTTCTTC. The gene calls are TRBV4-3 and TRBJ2-1; 7 nucleotides line up with TRBD1. Germline CDR1 reads LGHNA; CDR2 reads YSLEER. Unmatched junction bases numbered 7, after V lost 5 bases and J lost 9 bases. The CDR3 spans 13 residues.

V is TRBV28 and J is TRBJ2-3, with 10 bases matching TRBD1. V shed 5 bases, J shed 4 bases, and the junction held 6 bases outside the gene matches. The CDR3 has 15 residues. Germline-derived CDR1 and CDR2 are MDHEN and SYDVKM. The CDR3 spells CASSTRTGGADTQYF. In DNA, the CDR3 is TGTGCCAGCAGTACCCGGACAGGGGGGGCAGATACGCAGTATTTT.

The chain carries TRBV19 and TRBJ2-1, with 8 positions matching TRBD1. Germline V gene data show CDR1 as LNHDA and CDR2 as SQIVND (reference sequence). Trimming took 6 bases from V and 0 from J; bases not matched to a gene: 7. The CDR3 totals 16 residues. CDR3 loop: CASRSDRASSYNEQFF. Written as DNA, the CDR3 is TGTGCCAGTAGATCGGACAGGGCGAGCTCCTACAATGAGCAGTTCTTC.

This chain links TRBV1 with TRBJ2-7; TRBD2 is the table's D call, not checked against the DNA. TRBV1 is classified as a pseudogene. The CDR3 runs to 14 residues. DNA for the CDR3: TGCACCAGCATCGCACCCTACTACACCTACGAGCAGTACTTC. Amino acids: CTSIAPYYTYEQYF.

The V call is TRBV6-5, the J call TRBJ2-1; 7 bases are a match to TRBD2. Unmatched junction bases numbered 5, after V lost 5 bases and J lost 7 bases. This CDR3 region has 13 residues. Germline V gene lookup returns CDR1 MNHEY and CDR2 SVGAGI. The CDR3 protein is CASSAPRGNEQFF. The CDR3 coding sequence is TGTGCCAGCAGTGCACCGCGGGGGAATGAGCAGTTCTTC.

This rearrangement joins TRBV6-1 to TRBJ2-7; 14 bases line up with TRBD2. The CDR3 is 15 residues long. The junction had 5 bases not matched to a gene; V was cut back by 6 bases and J by 4 bases. Germline values: CDR1 MNHNS, CDR2 SASEGT. The CDR3 is CASRGGLAGAYEQYF. Written as DNA, the CDR3 is TGTGCCAGCAGGGGGGGACTAGCGGGAGCTTACGAGCAGTACTTC.

In its sample, this clone was seen a few times. The chain carries TRBV7-2 and TRBJ2-1; the match to TRBD2 covers 8 bases. Germline V CDR1 and CDR2: SGHTA, FQGNSA. V lost 3 bases and J lost 4; bases outside the gene matches: 5. CDR3 length: 15 amino acids. The CDR3 DNA reads TGTGCCAGCAGCTTGACTAGCGTGGGATACAATGAGCAGTTCTTC. It yields the protein CASSLTSVGYNEQFF.

In this sample, this clone turned up a few times. The rearrangement joins TRBV28 to TRBJ2-3, with 9 bases lining up with TRBD2. Per the germline V gene, CDR1 is MDHEN and CDR2 is SYDVKM. This CDR3 spans 18 amino acids. The V segment lost 4 bases and the J segment 3 bases; nucleotides outside the gene matches: 14. This chain's CDR3 is CASSSGTVPSGNTDTQYF. For the CDR3, the DNA is TGTGCCAGCAGTTCCGGGACAGTTCCTAGCGGGAATACAGATACGCAGTATTTT.

The rearrangement uses TRBV9 and TRBJ1-5, with D possibly TRBD1 on 6 matching bases. V was trimmed by 3 bases and J by 4 bases, leaving 11 bases between them. This CDR3 has 14 residues. The germline V gene encodes CDR1 SGDLS and CDR2 YYNGEE. CDR3 sequence: CASSAGATNQPQHF. In DNA, the CDR3 is TGTGCCAGCAGCGCAGGGGCCACTAATCAGCCCCAGCATTTT.

The chain couples TRBV9 to TRBJ2-5, with D unclear. The germline gives CDR1 SGDLS, CDR2 YYNGEE. The CDR3 sequence is 15 residues long. V lost 0 bases and J 2 bases, leaving 11 bases between the germline ends. This chain's CDR3 is CASSVDQTIQETQYF. Here the CDR3 DNA reads TGTGCCAGCAGCGTAGATCAGACAATTCAAGAGACCCAGTACTTC.

The chain carries TRBV7-3 and TRBJ2-1, with 8 bases fitting TRBD2. J lost 2 bases, V lost 5 bases, and 5 bases had no gene match. This CDR3 has 15 residues. CDR1 and CDR2 from the germline V gene are SGHTA and FQGTGA. The CDR3 is CASSPRREAYNEQFF. CDR3 in DNA: TGTGCCAGCAGCCCGCGGCGGGAGGCCTACAATGAGCAGTTCTTC.

The chain couples TRBV7-9 to TRBJ2-7; TRBD2 aligns across 8 bases. The CDR3 extends over 13 amino acids. Germline V gene lookup returns CDR1 SEHNR and CDR2 FQNEAQ (reference sequence). With 3 bases clipped from V and 5 bases from J, the junction kept 3 bases outside the gene matches. CDR3 bases: TGTGCCAGCAGCTTCGGGACTAGTGACGAGCAGTACTTC. Encoded protein: CASSFGTSDEQYF.

This clone came up a few times. The chain has TRBV15 and TRBJ2-7; 14 bases align to TRBD2. CDR1 and CDR2 (germline): LNHNV, YYDKDF (reference sequence). With 5 bases clipped from V and 3 bases from J, the junction kept 6 bases outside the gene matches. The CDR3 is 16 residues long. CDR3 nucleotide sequence: TGTGCCACCAGCGGTTCCGGGACTAGCGGGAGCTACGAGCAGTACTTC. Translating gives CATSGSGTSGSYEQYF.

J is TRBJ2-3 and V is TRBV7-2; no reliable D call. V lost 1 base, J lost 2 bases, and 7 bases lay in between. The CDR3 runs to 14 residues. Germline V gene sequence: CDR1 SGHTA, CDR2 FQGNSA. The CDR3 DNA reads as TGTGCCAGCAGCTTAGTTGTAAACACAGATACGCAGTATTTT. It codes for CASSLVVNTDTQYF.

This clone was seen a handful of times. This chain uses TRBV5-5 with TRBJ2-3; weak D call: TRBD1 (7 bases). CDR1 and CDR2 from the germline V gene are SGHKS and YYEKEE (reference sequence). This CDR3 has 15 amino acids. The ends were cut back, 1 base at V and 4 bases at J, with 13 bases in the middle. CDR3 nucleotide sequence: TGTGCCAGCAGCTTGCCAGGGGGGACGGCAGATACGCAGTATTTT. It codes for CASSLPGGTADTQYF.

This chain connects TRBV10-3 to TRBJ2-1, with 7 bases aligning to TRBD2. V shed 5 bases, J shed 4 bases, and the junction held 11 bases outside the gene matches. This CDR3 spans 16 amino acids. CDR1 and CDR2 from the germline V gene are ENHRY and SYGVKD. DNA for the CDR3: TGTGCCATCAGTCCTTCGACTGGCGGGGGATACAATGAGCAGTTCTTC. It yields the protein CAISPSTGGGYNEQFF.

This clone was observed a handful of times. The chain carries TRBV20-1 and TRBJ2-7; a weak D match, TRBD2 (5 bases). This CDR3 has 10 residues. Trimming left V 5 bases short and J 4 bases short, with 6 bases between. CDR1 and CDR2 (germline): DFQATT, SNEGSKA (reference sequence). The CDR3 protein is CSAGSYEQYF. Written as DNA, the CDR3 is TGCAGTGCTGGGAGTTACGAGCAGTACTTC.

A few counts support this clone. V and J are TRBV6-6 and TRBJ1-2, with 10 nucleotides matching TRBD1. The V gene end was trimmed by 7 bases and the J gene end by 3 bases; junction bases not matched to a gene: 8. This CDR3 comprises 15 residues. Germline V gene lookup returns CDR1 MNHNY and CDR2 SVGAGI (reference sequence). CDR3 loop: CASNRQGAGDYGYTF. Here the CDR3 DNA reads TGTGCCAGCAATAGACAGGGGGCCGGAGACTATGGCTACACCTTC.

V gene TRBV4-3 combines with J gene TRBJ2-2; D not certain. The ends were cut back, 0 bases at V and 0 bases at J, with 5 bases in the middle. The germline gives CDR1 LGHNA, CDR2 YSLEER. The CDR3 sequence is 15 residues long. The CDR3 nucleotides read TGCGCCAGCAGCCAAGATTTAGCGAACACCGGGGAGCTGTTTTTT. Translated: CASSQDLANTGELFF.

This rearrangement joins TRBV21-1 to TRBJ2-7; no DNA check was done on the table's D call, TRBD2. TRBV21-1 is noted as a pseudogene. CDR3 size: 15 residues. CDR3 residues: CASSFILALSYEQYF. Here the CDR3 DNA reads TGTGCCAGCAGCTTCATTCTAGCCCTTTCCTACGAGCAGTACTTC.

This clone has only one observation. The gene calls are TRBV9 and TRBJ1-6; maybe TRBD1 (5 bases). This CDR3 contains 15 residues. Deletions cut 3 bases from V and 7 bases from J, with 14 bases between. The germline gives CDR1 SGDLS, CDR2 YYNGEE. The CDR3 DNA follows: TGTGCCAGCAGCGCCGGCGGGACGGCCAATTCACCCCTCCACTTT. This codes for CASSAGGTANSPLHF.

The chain links TRBV2 to TRBJ2-2; the D gene is possibly TRBD1 (6 bases). CDR3 length equals 14 residues. Germline V gives CDR1 SNHLY, CDR2 FYNNEI. Trimming stripped 8 bases from V and 0 bases from J, with 10 bases between. CDR3 amino acids: CASLQGSNTGELFF. The CDR3 DNA reads TGTGCCAGCCTACAGGGATCGAACACCGGGGAGCTGTTTTTT.

The CDR3 bases are TGCGCCAGCAGCCCGGACCCGGGGTTGGGGACCGGGGAGCTGTTTTTT. Translating gives CASSPDPGLGTGELFF. This chain links TRBV4-3 with TRBJ2-2, with a tentative D call TRBD2 (5 bases). CDR1 and CDR2 (germline): LGHNA, YSLEER. V shed 4 bases and J shed 5 bases, with 17 bases lying between them. The CDR3 totals 16 residues.

The CDR3 bases are TGCAGCTCCAGGAGTGGCAGGGGTGATCCGGGGACCCAGTACTTC. It is translated as CSSRSGRGDPGTQYF. The V call is TRBV29-1, the J call TRBJ2-5; tentative D call: TRBD1 (6 bases). V lost 8 bases and J lost 7, with 26 bases in between. Germline loops: CDR1 SQVTM, CDR2 ANQGSEA. CDR3 length: 15 residues.

Written as DNA, the CDR3 is TGTGCCAGCAGTTACACCTCCAAGGGACAGAACTATGGCTACACCTTC. Translation: CASSYTSKGQNYGYTF. The rearrangement links TRBV6-6 to TRBJ1-2; 7 bases map to TRBD1. V lost 2 bases to trimming and J lost 2 bases; unmatched junction nucleotides: 8. Germline-derived CDR1 and CDR2 are MNHNY and SVGAGI (reference sequence). The CDR3 is made up of 16 amino acids.

This rearrangement joins TRBV13 to TRBJ1-1; no definite D call. The V end was cut by 2 bases, the J end by 5 bases, with 12 bases between. The CDR3 spans 14 residues. In germline, CDR1 is PRHDT, CDR2 FYEKMQ (reference sequence). CDR3 amino acids: CASSLSGGITEAFF. For the CDR3, the DNA is TGTGCCAGCAGCTTAAGCGGCGGAATAACTGAAGCTTTCTTT.